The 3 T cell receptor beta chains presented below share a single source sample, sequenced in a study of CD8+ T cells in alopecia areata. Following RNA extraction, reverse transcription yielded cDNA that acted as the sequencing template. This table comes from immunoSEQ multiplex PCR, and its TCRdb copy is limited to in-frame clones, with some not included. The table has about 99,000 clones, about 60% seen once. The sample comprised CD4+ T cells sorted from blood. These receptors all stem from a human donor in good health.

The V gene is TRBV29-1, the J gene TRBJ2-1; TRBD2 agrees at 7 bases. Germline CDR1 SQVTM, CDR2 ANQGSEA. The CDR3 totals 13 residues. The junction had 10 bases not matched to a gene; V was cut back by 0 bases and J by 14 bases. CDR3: CSVEDSLGLGEFF. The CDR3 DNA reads TGCAGCGTTGAAGATTCGCTAGGACTAGGGGAGTTCTTC.

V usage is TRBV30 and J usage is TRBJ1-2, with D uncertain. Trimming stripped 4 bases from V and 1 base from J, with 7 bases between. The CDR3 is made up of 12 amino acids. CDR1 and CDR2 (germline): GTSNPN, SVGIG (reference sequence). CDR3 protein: CAWNVFNYGYTF. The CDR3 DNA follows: TGTGCCTGGAATGTGTTTAACTATGGCTACACCTTC.

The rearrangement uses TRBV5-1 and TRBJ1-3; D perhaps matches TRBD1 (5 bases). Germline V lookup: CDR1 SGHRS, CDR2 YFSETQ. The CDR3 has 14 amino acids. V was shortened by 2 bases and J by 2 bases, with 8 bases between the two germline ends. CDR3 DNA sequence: TGCGCCAGCAGCTTTACGGGGGCTGGAAACACCATATATTTT. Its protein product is CASSFTGAGNTIYF.